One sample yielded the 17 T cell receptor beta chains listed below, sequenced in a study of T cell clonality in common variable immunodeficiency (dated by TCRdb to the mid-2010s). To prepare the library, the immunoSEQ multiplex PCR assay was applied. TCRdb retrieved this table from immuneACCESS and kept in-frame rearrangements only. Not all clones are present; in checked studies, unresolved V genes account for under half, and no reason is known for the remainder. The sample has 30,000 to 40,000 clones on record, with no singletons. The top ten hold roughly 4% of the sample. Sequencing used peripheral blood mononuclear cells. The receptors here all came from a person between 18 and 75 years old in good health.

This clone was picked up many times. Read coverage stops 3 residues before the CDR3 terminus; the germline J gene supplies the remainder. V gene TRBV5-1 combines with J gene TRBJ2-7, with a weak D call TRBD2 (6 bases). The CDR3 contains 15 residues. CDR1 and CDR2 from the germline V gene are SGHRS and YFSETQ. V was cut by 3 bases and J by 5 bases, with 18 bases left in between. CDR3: CASSWQGLEQDEQYF. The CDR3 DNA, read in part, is TGCGCCAGCAGCTGGCAGGGACTGGAACAGGACGAG.

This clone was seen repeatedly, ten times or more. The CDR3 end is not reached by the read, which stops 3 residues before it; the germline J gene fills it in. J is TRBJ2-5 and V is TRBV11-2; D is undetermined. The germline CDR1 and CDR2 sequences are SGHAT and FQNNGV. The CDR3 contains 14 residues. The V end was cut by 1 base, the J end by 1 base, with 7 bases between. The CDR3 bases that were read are TGTGCCAGCAGCTTAGTCCGAGGCCAAGAGACC. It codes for CASSLVRGQET. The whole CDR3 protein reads CASSLVRGQETQYF.

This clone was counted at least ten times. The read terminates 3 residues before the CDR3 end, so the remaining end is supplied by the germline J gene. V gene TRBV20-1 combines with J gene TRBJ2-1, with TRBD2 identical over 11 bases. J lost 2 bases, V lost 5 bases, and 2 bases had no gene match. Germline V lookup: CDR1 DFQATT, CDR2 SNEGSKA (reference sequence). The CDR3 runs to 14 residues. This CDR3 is CSAETSGTYNEQFF. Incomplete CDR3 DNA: TGCAGTGCTGAGACTAGCGGGACCTACAATGAG.

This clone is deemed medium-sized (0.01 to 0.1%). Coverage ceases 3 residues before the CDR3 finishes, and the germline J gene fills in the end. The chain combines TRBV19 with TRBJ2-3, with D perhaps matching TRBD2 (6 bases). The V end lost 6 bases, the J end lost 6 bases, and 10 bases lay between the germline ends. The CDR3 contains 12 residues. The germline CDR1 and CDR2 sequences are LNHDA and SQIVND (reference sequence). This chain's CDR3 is CASRQSGDTQYF. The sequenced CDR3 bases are TGTGCCAGTAGACAAAGCGGGGATACG.

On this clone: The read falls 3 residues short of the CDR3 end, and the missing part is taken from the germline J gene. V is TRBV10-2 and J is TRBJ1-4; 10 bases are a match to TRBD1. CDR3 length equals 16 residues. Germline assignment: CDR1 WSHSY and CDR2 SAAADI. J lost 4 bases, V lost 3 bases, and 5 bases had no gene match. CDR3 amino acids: CASSDWGQGNNEKLFF. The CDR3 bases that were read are TGCGCCAGCAGTGACTGGGGACAGGGGAATAATGAAAAA.

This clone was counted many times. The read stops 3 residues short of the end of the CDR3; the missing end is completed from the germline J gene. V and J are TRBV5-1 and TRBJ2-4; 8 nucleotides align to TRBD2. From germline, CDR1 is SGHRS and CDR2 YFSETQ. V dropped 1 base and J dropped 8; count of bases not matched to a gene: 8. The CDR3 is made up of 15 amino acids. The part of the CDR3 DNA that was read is TGCGCCAGCAGCTTGACGGGGGGGACGGGGGACATT. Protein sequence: CASSLTGGTGDI. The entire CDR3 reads CASSLTGGTGDIQYF. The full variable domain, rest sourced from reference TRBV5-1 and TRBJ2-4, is KAGVTQTPRYLIKTRGQQVTLSCSPISGHRSVSWYQQTPGQGLQFLFEYFSETQRNKGNFPGRFSGRQFSNSRSEMNVSTLELGDSALYLCASSLTGGTGDIQYFGAGTRLSVL.

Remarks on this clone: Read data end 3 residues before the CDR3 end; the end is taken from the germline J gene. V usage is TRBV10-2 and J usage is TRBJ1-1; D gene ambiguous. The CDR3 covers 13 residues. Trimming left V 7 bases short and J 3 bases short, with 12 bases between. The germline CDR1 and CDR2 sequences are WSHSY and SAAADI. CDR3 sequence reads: CASTLGRHTEAFF. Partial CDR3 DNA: TGCGCCAGCACCCTCGGCAGGCACACTGAA.

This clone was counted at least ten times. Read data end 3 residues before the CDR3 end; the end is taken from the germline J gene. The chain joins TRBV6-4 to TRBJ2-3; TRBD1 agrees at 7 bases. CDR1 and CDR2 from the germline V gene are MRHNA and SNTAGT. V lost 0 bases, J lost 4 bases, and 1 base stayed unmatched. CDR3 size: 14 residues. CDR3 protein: CASSDSGGADTQYF. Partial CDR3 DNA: TGTGCCAGCAGTGACTCAGGGGGCGCAGATACG.

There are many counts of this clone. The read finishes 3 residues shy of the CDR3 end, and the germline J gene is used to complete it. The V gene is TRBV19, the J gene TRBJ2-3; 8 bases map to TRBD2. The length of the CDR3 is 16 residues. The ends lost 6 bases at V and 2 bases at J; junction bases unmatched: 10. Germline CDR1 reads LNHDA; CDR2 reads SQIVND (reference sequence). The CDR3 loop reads CASSTGLAFLTDTQYF. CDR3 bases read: TGTGCCAGTAGCACCGGACTAGCATTTCTCACAGATACG.

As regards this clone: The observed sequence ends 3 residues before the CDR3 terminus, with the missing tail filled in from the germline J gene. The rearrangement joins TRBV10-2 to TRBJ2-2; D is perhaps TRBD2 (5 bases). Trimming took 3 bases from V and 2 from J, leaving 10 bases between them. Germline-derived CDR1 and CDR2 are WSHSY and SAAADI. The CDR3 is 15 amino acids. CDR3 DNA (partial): TGCGCCAGCAGTGAAACTTGGACTAACACCGGGGAG. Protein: CASSETWTNTGE. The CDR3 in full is CASSETWTNTGELFF.

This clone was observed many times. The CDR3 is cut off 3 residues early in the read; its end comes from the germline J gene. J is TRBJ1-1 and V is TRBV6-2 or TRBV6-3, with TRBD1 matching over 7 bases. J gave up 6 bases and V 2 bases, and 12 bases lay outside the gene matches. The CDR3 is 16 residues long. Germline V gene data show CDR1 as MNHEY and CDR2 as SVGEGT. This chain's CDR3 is CASSYARRGNDAEAFF. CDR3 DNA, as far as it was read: TGTGCCAGCAGTTACGCCCGCAGGGGGAATGACGCTGAA.

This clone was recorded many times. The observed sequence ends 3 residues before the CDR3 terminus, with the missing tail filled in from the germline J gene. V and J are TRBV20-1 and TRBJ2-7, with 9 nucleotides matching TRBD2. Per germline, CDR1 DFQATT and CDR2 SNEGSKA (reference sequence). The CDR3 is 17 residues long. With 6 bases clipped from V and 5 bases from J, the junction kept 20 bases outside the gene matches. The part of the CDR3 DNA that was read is TGCAGTGCCCGGAGTCTAGCGGGGATACTTGCTCTGAACGAG. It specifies CSARSLAGILALNE. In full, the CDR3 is CSARSLAGILALNEQYF.

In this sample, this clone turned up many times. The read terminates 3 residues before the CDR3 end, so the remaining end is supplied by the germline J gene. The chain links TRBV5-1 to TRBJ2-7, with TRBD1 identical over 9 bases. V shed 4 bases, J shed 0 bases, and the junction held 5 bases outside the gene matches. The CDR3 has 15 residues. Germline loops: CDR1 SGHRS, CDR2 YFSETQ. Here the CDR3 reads CASSPQGATSYEQYF. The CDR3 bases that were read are TGCGCCAGCAGCCCACAGGGGGCCACCTCCTACGAG.

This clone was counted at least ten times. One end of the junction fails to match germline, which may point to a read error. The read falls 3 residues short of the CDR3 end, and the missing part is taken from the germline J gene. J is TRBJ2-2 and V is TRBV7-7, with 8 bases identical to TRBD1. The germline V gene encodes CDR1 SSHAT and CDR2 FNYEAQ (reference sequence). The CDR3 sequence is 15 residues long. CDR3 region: CASSRTGSNTGELFF. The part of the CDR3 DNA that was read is TGTGCTAGCAGCCGGACAGGGTCAAACACCGGGGAG. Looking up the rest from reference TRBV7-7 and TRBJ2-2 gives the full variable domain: GAGVSQSPRYKVTKRGQDVTLRCDPISSHATLYWYQQALGQGPEFLTYFNYEAQPDKSGLPSDRFSAERPEGSISTLTIQRTEQRDSAMYRCASSRTGSNTGELFFGEGSRLTVL.

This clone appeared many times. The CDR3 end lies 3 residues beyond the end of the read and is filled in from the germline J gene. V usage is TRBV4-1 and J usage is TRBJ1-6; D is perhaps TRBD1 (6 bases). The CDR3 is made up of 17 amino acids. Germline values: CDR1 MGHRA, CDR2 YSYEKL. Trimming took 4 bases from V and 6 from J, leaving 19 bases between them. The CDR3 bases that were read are TGCGCCAGCAGCCTGAACGTAGGACAGCAACTTAATTCACCC. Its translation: CASSLNVGQQLNSP. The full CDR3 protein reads CASSLNVGQQLNSPLHF.

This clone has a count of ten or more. The sequenced part of the CDR3 DNA is TGTGCCAGCAGTAAGAGCGGGACCTACAATGAG. Its protein product is CASSKSGTYNE. In full, the CDR3 is CASSKSGTYNEQFF. The rearrangement joins TRBV2 to TRBJ2-1; 7 nucleotides line up with TRBD2. Read coverage stops 3 residues before the CDR3 terminus; the germline J gene supplies the remainder. The CDR3 is 14 amino acids. The V gene's germline CDR1 is SNHLY and CDR2 FYNNEI. The V gene end was trimmed by 5 bases and the J gene end by 2 bases; junction bases not matched to a gene: 3.

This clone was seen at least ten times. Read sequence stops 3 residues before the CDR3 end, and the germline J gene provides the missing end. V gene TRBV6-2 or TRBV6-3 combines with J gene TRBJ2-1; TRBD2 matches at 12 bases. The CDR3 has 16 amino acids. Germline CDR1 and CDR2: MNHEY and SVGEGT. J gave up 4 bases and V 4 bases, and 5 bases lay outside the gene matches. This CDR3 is CASSFGLAGMYNEQFF. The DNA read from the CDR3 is TGTGCCAGCAGTTTCGGACTAGCGGGGATGTACAATGAG.